A single sample gave rise to the 21 T cell receptor beta chains below, sequenced in a study of cytomegalovirus exposure and HLA in healthy donors. Assay used: immunoSEQ multiplex PCR; TCRdb lists only in-frame clones, some missing. This sample has about 120,000 clones; 88% occur once, and the top ten carry 1.5% to 2%. Sequencing was carried out using PBMCs. The source of these receptors is a man between 18 and 29 years old in good health and CMV-seronegative.

The chain carries TRBV9 and TRBJ1-2; D is uncertain. Trimming removed 0 bases from V and 8 bases from J, with 11 bases in between. The CDR3 sequence is 13 residues long. Germline V CDR1 and CDR2: SGDLS, YYNGEE. CDR3 sequence reads: CASSVGMVRGYTF. DNA of the CDR3: TGTGCCAGCAGCGTAGGGATGGTGCGGGGCTACACCTTC.

The chain carries TRBV6-5 and TRBJ2-7; weak D call: TRBD1 (6 bases). Per germline, CDR1 MNHEY and CDR2 SVGAGI. The CDR3 consists of 13 residues. Trimming took 7 bases from V and 6 from J, leaving 16 bases between them. The CDR3, as DNA: TGTGCCAGCAATCCACAGGGTGGTTTCGAGCAGTACTTC. The encoded protein is CASNPQGGFEQYF.

The gene calls are TRBV7-2 and TRBJ1-1; tentative D call: TRBD1 (5 bases). V dropped 3 bases and J dropped 5 bases, with 13 bases sitting between them. Germline V gives CDR1 SGHTA, CDR2 FQGNSA. The CDR3 covers 14 residues. The chain's CDR3 is CASSFGQGGTEAFF. Here the CDR3 DNA reads TGTGCCAGCAGCTTCGGGCAGGGAGGGACTGAAGCTTTCTTT.

The rearrangement uses TRBV28 and TRBJ1-5; TRBD1 is a possible D gene (5 bases). In germline, CDR1 is MDHEN, CDR2 SYDVKM. V lost 7 bases to trimming and J lost 10 bases, with 17 bases between them. This CDR3 has 13 residues. The CDR3 sequence: CASNGGAARPQHF. CDR3 bases: TGTGCCAGCAATGGCGGGGCCGCTCGTCCCCAGCATTTT.

This clone has only a few counts. The J gene is TRBJ2-7, the V gene TRBV25-1; TRBD2 matches at 8 bases. Germline values: CDR1 MGHDK, CDR2 SYGVNS. The CDR3 covers 15 residues. Germline trimming cut 1 base from V and 6 bases from J; bases unmatched to any gene: 8. The CDR3 coding sequence is TGTGCCAGCAGTGAATTTAGGGGACTAGTCCGCGAGCAGTACTTC. It is translated as CASSEFRGLVREQYF.

The CDR3 sequence is CASSLPGEAKNIQYF. The DNA of the CDR3 is TGTGCCAGCAGTTTACCGGGGGAGGCAAAAAACATTCAGTACTTC. The V gene is TRBV28, the J gene TRBJ2-4, with TRBD2 as a possible D gene (6 bases). Between the trimmed V and J ends, which lost 2 bases and 4 bases, there was a span of 12 bases. The CDR3 is made up of 15 amino acids. CDR1 is MDHEN, CDR2 SYDVKM, per germline. Filled out from reference TRBV28 and TRBJ2-4, the complete variable domain reads DVKVTQSSRYLVKRTGEKVFLECVQDMDHENMFWYRQDPGLGLRLIYFSYDVKMKEKGDIPEGYSVSREKKERFSLILESASTNQTSMYLCASSLPGEAKNIQYFGAGTRLSVL.

V is TRBV6-5 and J is TRBJ1-2; D may be TRBD1 (6 bases). The germline V and J ends were trimmed by 6 bases and 8 bases, with 16 bases remaining between them. The CDR3 spans 13 residues. Per germline, CDR1 MNHEY and CDR2 SVGAGI. CDR3 nucleotides: TGTGCCAGCAGCCGTGGACAGAAGGGGGGCTACACCTTC. Translation gives CASSRGQKGGYTF.

V usage is TRBV19 and J usage is TRBJ1-2; D is unresolved. Germline CDR1 LNHDA, CDR2 SQIVND (reference sequence). The V end was cut by 2 bases, the J end by 2 bases, with 3 bases between. This CDR3 spans 12 amino acids. The DNA of the CDR3 is TGTGCCAGTAGTATATTAAACTATGGCTACACCTTC. Protein: CASSILNYGYTF.

V gene TRBV13 combines with J gene TRBJ2-7; D not certain. CDR3 length equals 13 residues. The V and J ends lost 5 bases and 3 bases respectively, with 11 bases between them. The V gene's germline CDR1 is PRHDT and CDR2 FYEKMQ (reference sequence). CDR3 residues: CASSPRIVYEQYF. The CDR3 DNA is TGTGCCAGCAGCCCCAGGATCGTCTACGAGCAGTACTTC.

This clone was counted only a few times. This chain joins TRBV11-3 and TRBJ2-2; 7 bases are a match to TRBD2. CDR1 and CDR2 (germline): SGHNT, YENEEA. This CDR3 has 15 amino acids. Trimming removed 0 bases from V and 5 bases from J; junction bases left unmatched: 3. CDR3 sequence (DNA): TGTGCCAGCAGCTTAGAAGAGCGGGGTACCGGGGAGCTGTTTTTT. Its protein is CASSLEERGTGELFF. The variable domain in full, completed from reference TRBV11-3 and TRBJ2-2, reads EAGVVQSPRYKIIEKKQPVAFWCNPISGHNTLYWYLQNLGQGPELLIRYENEEAVDDSQLPKDRFSAERLKGVDSTLKIQPAELGDSAVYLCASSLEERGTGELFFGEGSRLTVL.

V gene TRBV4-1 combines with J gene TRBJ1-3; D is ambiguous. The germline CDR1 and CDR2 sequences are MGHRA and YSYEKL. The CDR3 consists of 15 residues. The germline V and J ends were trimmed by 2 bases and 4 bases, with 12 bases remaining between them. The CDR3 DNA sequence: TGCGCCAGCAGCCAATTCCAGGATTTCGGAAACACCATATATTTT. Protein product: CASSQFQDFGNTIYF.

The chain employs TRBV11-2 and TRBJ2-7; 8 bases agree with TRBD2. This CDR3 contains 15 residues. Trimming took 1 base from V and 2 from J; bases not matched to a gene: 4. Germline loops: CDR1 SGHAT, CDR2 FQNNGV. DNA for the CDR3: TGTGCCAGCAGCTTAGGACTAGCGAACACCTACGAGCAGTACTTC. Its protein is CASSLGLANTYEQYF.

V is TRBV19 and J is TRBJ2-7; D may be TRBD1 (6 bases). Germline values: CDR1 LNHDA, CDR2 SQIVND (reference sequence). The CDR3 runs to 15 residues. V lost 4 bases and J lost 0, with 13 bases in between. CDR3 in amino acids: CASSNQGKGSYEQYF. Written as DNA, the CDR3 is TGTGCCAGTAGTAATCAGGGGAAGGGCTCCTACGAGCAGTACTTC.

The chain links TRBV28 to TRBJ2-7; D perhaps matches TRBD2 (6 bases). The CDR3 is 13 amino acids. Germline V gene lookup returns CDR1 MDHEN and CDR2 SYDVKM. Trimming left V 6 bases short and J 6 bases short, with 15 bases between. The CDR3 DNA sequence: TGTGCCAGCAGGGCAGCCGGGACTGGCGAGCAGTACTTC. Its translation is CASRAAGTGEQYF.

The rearrangement joins TRBV5-1 to TRBJ1-1, with 9 bases fitting TRBD1. The CDR3 runs 17 residues. J gave up 6 bases and V 0 bases, and 12 bases lay outside the gene matches. CDR1 and CDR2 from the germline V gene are SGHRS and YFSETQ. The CDR3 coding sequence is TGCGCCAGCAGCTTGGCGAGAAGGACAGGGGATAAAGCTGAAGCTTTCTTT. This sequence encodes CASSLARRTGDKAEAFF.

The rearrangement joins TRBV28 to TRBJ2-2, with D possibly being TRBD2 (6 bases). This CDR3 region has 15 residues. CDR1 and CDR2 from the germline V gene are MDHEN and SYDVKM. Between the trimmed V and J ends, which lost 5 bases and 1 base, there was a span of 11 bases. CDR3 sequence (DNA): TGTGCCAGCAGTGAGACTAGGCGGAACACCGGGGAGCTGTTTTTT. Its translation: CASSETRRNTGELFF. The full variable domain, in which reference TRBV28 and TRBJ2-2 provide the parts outside the CDR3, is DVKVTQSSRYLVKRTGEKVFLECVQDMDHENMFWYRQDPGLGLRLIYFSYDVKMKEKGDIPEGYSVSREKKERFSLILESASTNQTSMYLCASSETRRNTGELFFGEGSRLTVL.

The chain uses TRBV30 and TRBJ1-2; 7 bases are shared with TRBD1. CDR3 length: 12 residues. Germline V gene lookup returns CDR1 GTSNPN and CDR2 SVGIG (reference sequence). With V trimmed by 3 bases and J by 4 bases, 2 bases remained unmatched. The CDR3 DNA reads as TGTGCCTGGAGCTCAGGGGGCTATGGCTACACCTTC. Its translation is CAWSSGGYGYTF.

This chain connects TRBV2 to TRBJ2-7; D possibly corresponds to TRBD2 (5 bases). Germline assignment: CDR1 SNHLY and CDR2 FYNNEI. This CDR3 is 16 amino acids long. V dropped 4 bases and J dropped 2 bases, with 18 bases sitting between them. The CDR3 region is CASSGRDRAETYEQYF. The DNA of the CDR3 is TGTGCCAGCAGTGGACGGGATAGGGCGGAGACCTACGAGCAGTACTTC.

This chain connects TRBV10-1 to TRBJ2-7; tentatively, D is TRBD2 (6 bases). This CDR3 is built from 14 residues. The germline CDR1 and CDR2 sequences are WNHNN and SYGVQD (reference sequence). V gave up 8 bases and J gave up 7 bases, with 21 bases separating them. The CDR3 bases are TGCGCCAGCTCGGGAGTATGGGATGTTCGGGAGCAGTACTTC. Translation gives CASSGVWDVREQYF.

This sequence joins TRBV6-5 and TRBJ2-2; 7 nucleotides agree with TRBD2. Per germline, CDR1 MNHEY and CDR2 SVGAGI. After removal of 0 bases from V and 2 bases from J, the junction contained 3 bases not matched to a gene. The CDR3 covers 16 residues. DNA of the CDR3: TGTGCCAGCAGTTACTCCGGGACTATTAACACCGGGGAGCTGTTTTTT. This gives the protein CASSYSGTINTGELFF.

The chain has TRBV19 and TRBJ1-1, with 7 bases lining up with TRBD1. Per the germline V gene, CDR1 is LNHDA and CDR2 is SQIVND (reference sequence). The CDR3 totals 15 residues. V dropped 5 bases and J dropped 0; count of bases not matched to a gene: 6. CDR3 loop: CASSVGQRMNTEAFF. CDR3 DNA: TGTGCCAGTAGTGTGGGACAGAGGATGAACACTGAAGCTTTCTTT.